The following is a TCR beta chain sequence with its context. Its antigen is not identified. This table comes from immunoSEQ multiplex PCR, and its TCRdb copy is limited to in-frame clones, with some not included. The table shows about 45,000 clones, with roughly 60% occurring only once. The V gene lost 4 bases and the J gene lost 3 bases, with 15 bases spanning the gap. Germline V gives CDR1 MGHRA, CDR2 YSYEKL. This CDR3 is built from 15 residues. These data come from a study of radiotherapy plus CTLA-4 blockade in lung cancer. General study results and limits: After radiotherapy and ipilimumab, tumor-derived clones expanded in peripheral blood.

Each patient with chemo-refractory metastatic non-small-cell lung cancer was treated with focal radiation plus CTLA-4 blockade using ipilimumab. Sample: peripheral blood, taken from a patient treated with radiotherapy plus ipilimumab. The chain combines TRBV4-1 with TRBJ1-1, with a tentative D call TRBD1 (5 bases). This sequence originates from a human donor with non-small cell lung cancer who had a partial response to radiotherapy plus ipilimumab. As DNA, the CDR3 is TGCGCCAGCAGCCCCGGGGGAAGTGCTCACACTGAAGCTTTCTTT. Encoded protein: CASSPGGSAHTEAFF.